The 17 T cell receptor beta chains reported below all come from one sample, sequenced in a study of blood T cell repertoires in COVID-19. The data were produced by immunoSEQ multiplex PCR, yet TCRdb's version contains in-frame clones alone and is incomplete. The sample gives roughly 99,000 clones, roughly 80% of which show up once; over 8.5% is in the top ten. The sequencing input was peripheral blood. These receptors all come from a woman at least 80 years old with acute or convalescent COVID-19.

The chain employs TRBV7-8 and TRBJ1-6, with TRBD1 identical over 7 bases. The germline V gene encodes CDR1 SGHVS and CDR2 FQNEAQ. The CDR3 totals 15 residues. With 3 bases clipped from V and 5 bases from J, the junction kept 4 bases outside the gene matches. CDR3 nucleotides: TGTGCCAGCAGCTTCACGGGACAGAATAATTCACCCCTCCACTTT. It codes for CASSFTGQNNSPLHF.

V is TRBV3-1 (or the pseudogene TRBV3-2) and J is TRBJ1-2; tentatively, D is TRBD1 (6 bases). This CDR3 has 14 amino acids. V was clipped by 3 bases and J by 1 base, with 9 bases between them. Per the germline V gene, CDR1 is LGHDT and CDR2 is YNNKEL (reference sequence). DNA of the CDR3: TGTGCCAGCAGCCAGCTCAGGGGTAACTATGGCTACACCTTC. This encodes CASSQLRGNYGYTF.

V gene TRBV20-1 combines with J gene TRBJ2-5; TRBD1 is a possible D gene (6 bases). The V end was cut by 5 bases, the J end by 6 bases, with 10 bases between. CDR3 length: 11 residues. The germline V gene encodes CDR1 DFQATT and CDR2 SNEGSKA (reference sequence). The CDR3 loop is CSASGEQTQYF. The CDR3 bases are TGCAGTGCTTCAGGGGAGCAGACCCAGTACTTC.

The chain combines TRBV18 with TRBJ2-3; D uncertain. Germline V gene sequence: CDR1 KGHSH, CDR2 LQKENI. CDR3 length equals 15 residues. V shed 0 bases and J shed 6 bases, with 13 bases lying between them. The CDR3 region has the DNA TGTGCCAGCTCACCACCGGGTACCGGAGAGGATACGCAGTATTTT. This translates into CASSPPGTGEDTQYF. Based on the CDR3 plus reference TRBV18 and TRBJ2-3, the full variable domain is NAGVMQNPRHLVRRRGQEARLRCSPMKGHSHVYWYRQLPEEGLKFMVYLQKENIIDESGMPKERFSAEFPKEGPSILRIQQVVRGDSAAYFCASSPPGTGEDTQYFGPGTRLTVL.

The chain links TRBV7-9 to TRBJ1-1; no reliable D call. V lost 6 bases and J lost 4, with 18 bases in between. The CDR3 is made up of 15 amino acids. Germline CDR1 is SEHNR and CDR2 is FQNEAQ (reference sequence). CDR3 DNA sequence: TGTGCCAGCAGTCCTCAGGCCACCCGTGGCACTGAAGCTTTCTTT. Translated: CASSPQATRGTEAFF.

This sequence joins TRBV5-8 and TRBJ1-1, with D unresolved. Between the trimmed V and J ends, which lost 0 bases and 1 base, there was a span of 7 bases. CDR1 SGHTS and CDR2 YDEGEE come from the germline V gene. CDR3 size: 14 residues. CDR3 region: CASSLDDKNTEAFF. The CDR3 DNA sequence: TGTGCCAGCAGCTTGGACGACAAGAACACTGAAGCTTTCTTT.

DNA of the CDR3: TGCGCCAGCAGCCAACAACAGGGGGCCAACTATGGCTACACCTTC. It translates to CASSQQQGANYGYTF. This chain links TRBV4-3 with TRBJ1-2; 9 bases map to TRBD1. Trimming removed 2 bases from V and 2 bases from J; junction bases left unmatched: 3. This CDR3 is built from 15 residues. Germline V gene sequence: CDR1 LGHNA, CDR2 YSLEER.

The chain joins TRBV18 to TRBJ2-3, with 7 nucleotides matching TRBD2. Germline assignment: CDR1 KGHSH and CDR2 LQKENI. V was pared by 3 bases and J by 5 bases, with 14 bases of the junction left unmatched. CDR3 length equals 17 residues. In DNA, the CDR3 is TGTGCCAGCTCACCCACGCGAGGGCGGGGGTCTGAAGATACGCAGTATTTT. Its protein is CASSPTRGRGSEDTQYF.

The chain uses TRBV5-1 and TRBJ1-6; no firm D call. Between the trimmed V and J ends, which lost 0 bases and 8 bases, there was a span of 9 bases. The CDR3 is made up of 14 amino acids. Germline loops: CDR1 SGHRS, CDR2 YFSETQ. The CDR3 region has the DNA TGCGCCAGCAGCTTGGGCAGGCCCGATTCACCCCTCCACTTT. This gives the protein CASSLGRPDSPLHF.

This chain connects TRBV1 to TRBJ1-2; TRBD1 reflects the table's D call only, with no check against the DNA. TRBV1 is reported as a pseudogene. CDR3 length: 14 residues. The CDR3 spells CTSSPGYPNYGYTF. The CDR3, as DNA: TGCACCAGCAGTCCAGGGTACCCCAACTATGGCTACACCTTC.

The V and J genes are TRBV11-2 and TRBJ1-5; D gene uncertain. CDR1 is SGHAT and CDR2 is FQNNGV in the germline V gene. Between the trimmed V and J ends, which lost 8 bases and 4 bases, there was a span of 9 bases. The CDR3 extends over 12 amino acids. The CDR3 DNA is TGTGCCAGCCGAGCTGCTAATCAGCCCCAGCATTTT. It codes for CASRAANQPQHF.

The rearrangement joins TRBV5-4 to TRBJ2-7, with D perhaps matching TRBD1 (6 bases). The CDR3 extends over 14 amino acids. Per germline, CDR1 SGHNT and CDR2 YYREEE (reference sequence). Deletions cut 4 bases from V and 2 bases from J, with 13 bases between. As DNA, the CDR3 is TGTGCCAGCAGCCCGGACAGCAAGCCCTACGAGCAGTACGTC. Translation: CASSPDSKPYEQYV.

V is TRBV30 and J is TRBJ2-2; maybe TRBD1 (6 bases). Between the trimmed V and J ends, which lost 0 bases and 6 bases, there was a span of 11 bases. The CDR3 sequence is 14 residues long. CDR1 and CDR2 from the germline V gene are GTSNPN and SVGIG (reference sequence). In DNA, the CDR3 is TGTGCCTGGAGTGTAATGAAGGGGGCCGGGGAGCTGTTTTTT. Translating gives CAWSVMKGAGELFF.

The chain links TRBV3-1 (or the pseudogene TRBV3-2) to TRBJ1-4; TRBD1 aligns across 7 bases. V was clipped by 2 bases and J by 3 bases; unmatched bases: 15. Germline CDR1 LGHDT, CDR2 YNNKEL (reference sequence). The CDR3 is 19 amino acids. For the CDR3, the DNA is TGTGCCAGCAGCCAACTCCGCCCCCGACAGGGACGGCCTAATGAAAAACTGTTTTTT. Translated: CASSQLRPRQGRPNEKLFF.

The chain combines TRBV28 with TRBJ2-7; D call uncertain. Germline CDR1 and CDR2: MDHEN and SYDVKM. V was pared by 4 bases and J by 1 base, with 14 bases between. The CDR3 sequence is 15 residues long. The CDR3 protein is CASSYGPSGSYEQYF. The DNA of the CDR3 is TGTGCCAGCAGTTATGGGCCCAGTGGGTCCTACGAGCAGTACTTC.

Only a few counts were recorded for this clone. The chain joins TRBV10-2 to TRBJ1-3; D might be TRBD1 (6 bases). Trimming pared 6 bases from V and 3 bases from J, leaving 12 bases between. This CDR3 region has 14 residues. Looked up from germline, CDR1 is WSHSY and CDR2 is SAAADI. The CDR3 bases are TGCGCCAGCAGGGGGACATCGTATGGAAACACCATATATTTT. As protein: CASRGTSYGNTIYF.

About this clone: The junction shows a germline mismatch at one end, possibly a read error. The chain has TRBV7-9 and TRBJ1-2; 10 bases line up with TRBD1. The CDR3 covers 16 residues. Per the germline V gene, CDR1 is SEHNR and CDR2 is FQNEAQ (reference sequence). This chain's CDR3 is CASSSTMTGGGGGHTF. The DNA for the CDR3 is TGTGCCAGCAGCTCCACGATGACAGGGGGCGGTGGTGGCCACACCTTC.